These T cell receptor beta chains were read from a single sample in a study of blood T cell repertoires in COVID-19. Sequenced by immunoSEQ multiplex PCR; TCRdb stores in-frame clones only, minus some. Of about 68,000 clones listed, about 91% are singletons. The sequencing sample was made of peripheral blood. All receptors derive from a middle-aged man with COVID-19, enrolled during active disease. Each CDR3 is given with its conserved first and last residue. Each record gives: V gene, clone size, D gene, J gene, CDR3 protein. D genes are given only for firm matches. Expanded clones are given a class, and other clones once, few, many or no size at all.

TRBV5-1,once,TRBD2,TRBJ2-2,CASRIAGVNTGELFF
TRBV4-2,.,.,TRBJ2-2,CASSQGGHPNGELFF
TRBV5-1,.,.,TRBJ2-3,CASSLAPSTDTQYF
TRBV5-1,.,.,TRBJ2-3,CASSSGGQRTDTQYF
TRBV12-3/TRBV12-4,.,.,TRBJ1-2,CASSPDTYGYTF
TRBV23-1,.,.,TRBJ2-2,CAGNEVPWQGRDTGELFF
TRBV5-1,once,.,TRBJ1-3,CASSIGGSGNTIYF
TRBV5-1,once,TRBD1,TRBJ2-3,CASSTGQGASTDTQYF
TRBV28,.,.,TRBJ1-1,CASRSSGIPEAFF
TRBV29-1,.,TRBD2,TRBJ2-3,CSVGAGGHPPTDTQYF
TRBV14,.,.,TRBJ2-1,CASSPLGGTSYNEQFF
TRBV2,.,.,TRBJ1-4,CASTPGDRLREKLFF
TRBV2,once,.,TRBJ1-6,CASSDQAAGRSPLHF
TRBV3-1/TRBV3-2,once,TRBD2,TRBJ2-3,CASSPGTSGSSTDTQYF
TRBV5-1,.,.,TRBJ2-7,CASSSGTPNYEQYF
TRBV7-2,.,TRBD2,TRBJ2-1,CASSTGGAPNEQFF
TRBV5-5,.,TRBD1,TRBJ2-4,CASDPGTENIQYF
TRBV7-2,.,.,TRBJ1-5,CASSFQGNQPQHF
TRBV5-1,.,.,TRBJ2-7,CASSPQGYEQYF
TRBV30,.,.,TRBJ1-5,CAWSRSRDQPQHF
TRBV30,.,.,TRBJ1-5,CAWSLYSGNQPQHF
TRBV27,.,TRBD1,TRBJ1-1,CASSLSPLQGEAFF
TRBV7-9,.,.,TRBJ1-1,CASNPTGSTEAFF
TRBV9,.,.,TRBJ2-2,CASSVAGSSNTGELFF
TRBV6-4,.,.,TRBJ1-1,CASSSVNTEAFF
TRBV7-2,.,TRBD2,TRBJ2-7,CASSLVGASGVSYEQYF
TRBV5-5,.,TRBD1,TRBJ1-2,CASSARDRDYGYTF
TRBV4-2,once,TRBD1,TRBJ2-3,CASSRGQGPSTDTQYF
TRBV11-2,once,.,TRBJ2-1,CASSFSPPSGSNEQFF
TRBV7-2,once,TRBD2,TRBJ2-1,CASSEGLAGGYNEQFF
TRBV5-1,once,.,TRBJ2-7,CASSLGGGDGNF
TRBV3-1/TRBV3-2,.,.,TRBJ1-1,CASSPLLTGRGTEAFF
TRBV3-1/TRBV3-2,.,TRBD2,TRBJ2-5,CASSFGTSETQYF
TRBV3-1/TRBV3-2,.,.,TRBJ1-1,CASSQEQAEAFF
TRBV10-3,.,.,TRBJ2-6,CATQRGYSGANVLTF
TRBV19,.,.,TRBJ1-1,CATTLDSAQTEAFF
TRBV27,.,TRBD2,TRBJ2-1,CASSLSSGGSYNEQFF
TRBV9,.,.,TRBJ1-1,CASSVEADPTVTEAFF
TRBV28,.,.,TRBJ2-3,CASMRDTDTQYF
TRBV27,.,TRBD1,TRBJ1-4,CASSLWGQGQKLFF
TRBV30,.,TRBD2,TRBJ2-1,CAWSTAGGDYNEQFF
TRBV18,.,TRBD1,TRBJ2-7,CASSRNSGTGQYEQYF
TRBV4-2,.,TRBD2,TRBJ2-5,CASSQVNSGVTQETQYF
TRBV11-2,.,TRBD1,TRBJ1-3,CASSTGDRASANTIYF
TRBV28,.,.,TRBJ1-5,CASSPGGGDNQPQHF
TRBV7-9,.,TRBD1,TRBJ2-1,CASSSTGTGYNEQFF